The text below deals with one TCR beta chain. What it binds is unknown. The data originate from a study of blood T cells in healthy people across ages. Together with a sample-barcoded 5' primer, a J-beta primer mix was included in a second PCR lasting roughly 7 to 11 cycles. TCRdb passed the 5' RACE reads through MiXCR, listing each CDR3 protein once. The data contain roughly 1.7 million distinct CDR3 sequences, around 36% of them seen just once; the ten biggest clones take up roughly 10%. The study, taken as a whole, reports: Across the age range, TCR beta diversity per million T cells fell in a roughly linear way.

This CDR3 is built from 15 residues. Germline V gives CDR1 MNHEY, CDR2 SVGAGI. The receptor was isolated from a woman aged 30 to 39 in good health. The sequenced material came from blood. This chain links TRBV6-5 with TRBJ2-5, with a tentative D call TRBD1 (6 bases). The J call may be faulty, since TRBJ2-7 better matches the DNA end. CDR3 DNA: TGTGCCAGCAGTTCCACAGGGATGGCACAGTACGAGCAGTACTTC. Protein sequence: CASSSTGMAQYEQYF.